These T cell receptor beta chains were read from a single sample in a study of CD8+CD57+ T cells in acquired aplastic anemia. TCRdb analysed the reads with MiXCR anew, one entry per CDR3 protein. The sample lists about 98,000 distinct CDR3 sequences; about 66% were seen once. Material: sorted CD4+, CD8+, or CD8+CD57+ T cells (not recorded which) from PBMCs. Source of these receptors: a human donor with aplastic anemia. The CDR3 runs from the conserved cysteine through the conserved F or W. The D gene is left open where the match is weak. Size tells how often a clone was seen (once, few, many) or the class of an expanded clone, and some rows leave it out.

j_call d_call clone_size v_call cdr3_nt cdr3_aa
TRBJ2-5 . . TRBV5-1 TGCGCCAGCAGCTCCTACGGAGAGACCCAGTACTTC CASSSYGETQYF
TRBJ2-7 . many TRBV12-3/TRBV12-4 TGTGCCAGCAGCTTAGGCTACGAGCAGTACTTC CASSLGYEQYF
TRBJ2-1 TRBD1 . TRBV13 TGTGCCAGCAGCGGGGACAGGGATGGATACAATGAGCAGTTCTTC CASSGDRDGYNEQFF
TRBJ1-1 . . TRBV15 TGTGCCACCAGCAATCACGGGGAGACTGAAGCTTTCTTT CATSNHGETEAFF
TRBJ2-7 . . TRBV20-1 TGCAGTGCTAGAGACCCATCCCGAGCAGGGAATACCTACGAGCAGTACTTC CSARDPSRAGNTYEQYF
TRBJ1-5 . many TRBV19 TGTGCCAGTAGTTTCGGGGGGAATCAGCCCCAGCATTTT CASSFGGNQPQHF
TRBJ2-1 . medium-sized TRBV7-6 TGTGCCAGCAGCTGGGACCTTAATGAGCAGTTCTTC CASSWDLNEQFF
TRBJ2-7 TRBD1 . TRBV7-8 TGTGCCAGCAGCTACACAGGGGGGCCGAGGGAGCAGTACTTC CASSYTGGPREQYF
TRBJ1-3 TRBD1 many TRBV11-1 TGTGCCAGCAGCTTAAGTACAGGGGCGTCCGGAAACACCATATATTTT CASSLSTGASGNTIYF
TRBJ2-1 . few TRBV10-3 TGTGCCATCAGTATTGTAACCGGTACCTACAATGAGCAGTTCTTC CAISIVTGTYNEQFF
TRBJ1-6 TRBD1 . TRBV9 TGTGCCAGCAACCGGGACAGGGATAATTCACCCCTCCACTTT CASNRDRDNSPLHF
TRBJ2-3 TRBD2 . TRBV20-1 TGCAGTGCTAGAGGGGGACTAGCGGGAGGTACGCAGTATTTT CSARGGLAGGTQYF
TRBJ1-1 . . TRBV7-2 TGTGCCAGCAGCCCTAACAGGAACACTGAAGCTTTCTTT CASSPNRNTEAFF
TRBJ2-5 TRBD2 . TRBV19 TGTGCCAGTAGTACGGCTAGCGGGGAAGTGGGGACCCAGTACTTC CASSTASGEVGTQYF
TRBJ1-1 . many TRBV7-9 TGTGCCAGCAGGGCGGACGGAGCGAACACTGAAGCTTTCTTT CASRADGANTEAFF
TRBJ1-1 . few TRBV10-2 TGCGCCACCACAGGGCCTATGAACACTGAAGCTTTCTTT CATTGPMNTEAFF
TRBJ1-3 . . TRBV10-3 TGTGCCATGGGCCCGACCTCTGGAAACACCATATATTTT CAMGPTSGNTIYF
TRBJ1-1 . once TRBV5-1 TGCGCCAGCAGCTTGTCGGAGGCGAACACTGAAGCTTCCTTT CASSLSEANTEASF
TRBJ2-3 TRBD2 . TRBV29-1 TGCAGCTCCTCCGGGAGGGATACGCAGTATTTT CSSSGRDTQYF
TRBJ1-1 . . TRBV10-3 TGTGCCATCAGTGAGTCGAAGGCCCCATACACTGAAGCTTTCTTT CAISESKAPYTEAFF
TRBJ2-2 . . TRBV20-1 TGCAGTGCCCGAGGACAGCCGAACACCGGGGAGCTGTTTTTT CSARGQPNTGELFF
TRBJ1-3 . . TRBV7-2 TGTGCCAGCTTGACAGAGTATGGAAACACCATATATTTT CASLTEYGNTIYF
TRBJ1-6 TRBD1 few TRBV19 TGTGCCAGCACCGGGACAGGGGATTCACCCCTCCACTTT CASTGTGDSPLHF
TRBJ2-5 . . TRBV14 TGTGCCAGCAGCCAAGCGGGAGAGACCCAGTACTTC CASSQAGETQYF
TRBJ2-5 TRBD2 once TRBV29-1 TGCAGCGTTGAGCAGGATAGCGGGGGGGAAGAGACCCAGTACTTC CSVEQDSGGEETQYF
TRBJ2-1 . . TRBV7-6 TGTGCCAGCAGCCCCACGGAGGGGGGATCCTACAATGAGCAGTTCTTC CASSPTEGGSYNEQFF
TRBJ1-2 . . TRBV19 TGTGCCAGTAGTAAAGCGGAGGGAGGCTACACCTTC CASSKAEGGYTF
TRBJ2-2 TRBD2 many TRBV29-1 TGCAGCGTTGGGGGAGGGACGAACACCGGGGAGCTGTTTTTT CSVGGGTNTGELFF
TRBJ2-3 TRBD2 . TRBV7-2 TGTGCCAGCAGCTTCAGCGGGGGGGCGGATACGCAGTATTTT CASSFSGGADTQYF
TRBJ1-1 . few TRBV15 TGTGCCACCAGCAGAGATCTACCGGGACGAGCGAACACTGAAGCTTTCTTT CATSRDLPGRANTEAFF
TRBJ2-3 . . TRBV10-3 TGTGCCATCAGCCTAACAGGGACAGATACGCAGTATTTT CAISLTGTDTQYF
TRBJ1-2 . . TRBV6-1 TGTGCCAGCAGGGACTACAACTATGGCTACACCTTC CASRDYNYGYTF
TRBJ1-1 TRBD1 . TRBV5-5 TGTGCCAGCAGCTTGGCCGGACAGGGGGCGGCAGCTTTCTTT CASSLAGQGAAAFF
TRBJ1-2 . once TRBV19 TGTGCCAGTAGTGCTAGGACAGCCCACTATGGCTACACCTTC CASSARTAHYGYTF
TRBJ2-5 TRBD2 . TRBV7-9 TGTGCCAGCAGCGCAGGACTAGCGGGGGGGCCTGAGACCCAGTACTTC CASSAGLAGGPETQYF
TRBJ2-3 TRBD2 . TRBV24-1 TGTGCCACCAGTGATTTTTGGACTAGCGGGTCCACAGATACGCAGTATTTT CATSDFWTSGSTDTQYF
TRBJ2-7 . . TRBV29-1 TGCAGCGTGACAGCGGACGAGCAGTACTTC CSVTADEQYF
TRBJ1-3 TRBD1 . TRBV2 TGTGCCAGCACCCCCGCGACAGGGCGTGGAAACACCATATATTTT CASTPATGRGNTIYF
TRBJ2-7 . . TRBV7-9 TGTGCCAGCAGCTCGTCGACTGGAGAGTACGAGCAGTACTTC CASSSSTGEYEQYF
TRBJ1-5 . . TRBV7-6 TGTGCCAGCAGCTTCGGTCGCAGTCAGCCCCAGCATTTT CASSFGRSQPQHF
TRBJ2-5 TRBD1 few TRBV29-1 TGCAGCGGCACTCGGGGGACAGGGAAAGAGACCCAGTACTTC CSGTRGTGKETQYF
TRBJ1-5 . . TRBV10-3 TGTGCCATCAGTGCAGGGGCCGACCCCCAGCCCCAGCATTTT CAISAGADPQPQHF
TRBJ1-2 TRBD1 many TRBV6-1 TGTGCCAGCTCCACAGGGGGGGGGGCTTATGGCTACACCTTC CASSTGGGAYGYTF
TRBJ2-1 TRBD2 few TRBV15 TGTGCCACCAGCAGAGCGATTGGGCTAGCGGACAATGAGCAGTTCTTC CATSRAIGLADNEQFF
TRBJ2-1 . . TRBV19 TGTGCCAGTAGTATAGGCGGACCCAGTGAGCAGTTCTTC CASSIGGPSEQFF
TRBJ1-3 . . TRBV15 TGTGCCACCAGCAACTCTGGAAACACCATATATTTT CATSNSGNTIYF
TRBJ2-7 . . TRBV7-9 TGTGCCAGCAGCCAGATGTCCTACGAGCAGTACTTC CASSQMSYEQYF
TRBJ2-2 . . TRBV9 TGTGCCAGCAGCGACCGGGGGACGCCGAACACCGGGGAGCTGTTTTTT CASSDRGTPNTGELFF
TRBJ1-2 TRBD1 . TRBV4-1 TGCGCCAGCAGCCAAAGGGACAGGGTGGACGGCTACACCTTC CASSQRDRVDGYTF
TRBJ2-3 TRBD1 few TRBV24-1 TGTGCCACCAGTGACCGAGACAGGGGGAAGCCAGATACGCAGTATTTT CATSDRDRGKPDTQYF
TRBJ2-4 . . TRBV7-2 TGTGCCAGCAGCCCAAGCACTAGAAACATTCAGTACTTC CASSPSTRNIQYF
TRBJ2-5 . . TRBV10-3 TGTGCCATCAGTGGACTATCGGGAGAGACCCAGTACTTC CAISGLSGETQYF
TRBJ2-1 . . TRBV10-2 TGCGCCAGCCTAAACCACAGGAGCTCCTACAATGAGCAGTTCTTC CASLNHRSSYNEQFF
TRBJ1-2 TRBD1 . TRBV10-3 TGTGCCATCAGTGACTCGAGGCAGGGGGCGCAAGGCTACACCTTC CAISDSRQGAQGYTF
TRBJ1-1 . . TRBV19 TGTGCCAGTAACATGGGACACATGAACACTGAAGCTTTCTTT CASNMGHMNTEAFF